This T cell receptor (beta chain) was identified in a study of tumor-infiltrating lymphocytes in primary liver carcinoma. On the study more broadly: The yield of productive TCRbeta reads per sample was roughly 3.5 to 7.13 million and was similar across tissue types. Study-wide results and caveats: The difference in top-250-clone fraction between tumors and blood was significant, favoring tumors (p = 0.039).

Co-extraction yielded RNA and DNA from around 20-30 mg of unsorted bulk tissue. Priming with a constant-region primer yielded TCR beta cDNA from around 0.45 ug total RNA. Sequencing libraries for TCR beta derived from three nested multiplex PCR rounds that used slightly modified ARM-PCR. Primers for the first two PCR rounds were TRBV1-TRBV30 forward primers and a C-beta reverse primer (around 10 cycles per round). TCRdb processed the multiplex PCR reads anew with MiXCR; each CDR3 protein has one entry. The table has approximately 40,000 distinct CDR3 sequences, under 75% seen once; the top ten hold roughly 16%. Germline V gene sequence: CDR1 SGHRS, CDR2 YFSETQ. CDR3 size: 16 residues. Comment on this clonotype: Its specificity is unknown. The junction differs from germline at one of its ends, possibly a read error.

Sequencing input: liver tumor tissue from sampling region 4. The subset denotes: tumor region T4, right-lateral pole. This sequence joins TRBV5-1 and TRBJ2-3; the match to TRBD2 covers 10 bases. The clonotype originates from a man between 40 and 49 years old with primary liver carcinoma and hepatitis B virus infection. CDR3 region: CASREPSGSSTDTQYF. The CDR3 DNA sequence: TGCGCCAGCAGGGAGCCTAGCGGGAGTTCCACAGATACGCAATATTTT.